The 27 T cell receptor beta chains below all came from one sample that was sequenced in a study of T cell clonotyping in hematopoietic cell transplantation. Assay used: immunoSEQ multiplex PCR; TCRdb lists only in-frame clones, some missing. The sample holds around 2,600 clones, roughly 85% seen once. The sample here was PBMCs, taken 180 days after allogeneic stem cell transplant. Receptors were obtained from a female patient between 40 and 55 years old who had an allogeneic stem cell transplant from a related donor, so T cells may come from the graft donor. Some clones in this sample may be carry-over from other donors' samples.

The gene calls are TRBV29-1 and TRBJ2-4, with D possibly being TRBD1 (6 bases). The germline V gene encodes CDR1 SQVTM and CDR2 ANQGSEA. CDR3 length equals 12 residues. Trimming removed 6 bases from V and 8 bases from J, with 14 bases in between. The CDR3 protein is CSVAEQGDIQYF. As DNA, the CDR3 is TGCAGCGTCGCGGAACAGGGAGACATTCAGTACTTC.

J is TRBJ1-5 and V is TRBV30; TRBD1 aligns across 8 bases. Looked up from germline, CDR1 is GTSNPN and CDR2 is SVGIG (reference sequence). This CDR3 has 19 amino acids. The V gene end was trimmed by 2 bases and the J gene end by 2 bases; junction bases not matched to a gene: 17. CDR3 nucleotides: TGTGCCTGGAGTTCCAGCTTCTCAGGGGGCCGGTTTGGCAATCAGCCCCAGCATTTT. As protein: CAWSSSFSGGRFGNQPQHF.

CDR3 coding DNA: TGTGCCAGCAGCCTTCCCACTGAAGCTTTCTTT. Translation: CASSLPTEAFF. V is TRBV28 and J is TRBJ1-1, with D unclear. V was shortened by 6 bases and J by 4 bases, with 6 bases between the two germline ends. CDR1 and CDR2 (germline): MDHEN, SYDVKM. The CDR3 extends over 11 amino acids.

This clone was counted a single time. The rearrangement links TRBV6-5 to TRBJ2-5; the D gene is possibly TRBD2 (5 bases). The V end was cut by 2 bases, the J end by 2 bases, with 12 bases between. CDR1 and CDR2 from the germline V gene are MNHEY and SVGAGI. The CDR3 covers 15 residues. The CDR3 DNA follows: TGTGCCAGCAGTTACCTGGCTGGCGGGCAAGAGACCCAGTACTTC. Translated, it gives CASSYLAGGQETQYF.

In regard to this clone: A read error may produce the germline difference seen at one junction end. The genes are TRBV7-9 and TRBJ2-3; D is possibly TRBD2 (6 bases). CDR1 and CDR2 (germline): SEHNR, FQNEAQ (reference sequence). This CDR3 spans 12 amino acids. In DNA, the CDR3 is TGCTCCGGGAGAATCGGCACAGATACGCAGTATTTT. Amino acid sequence: CSGRIGTDTQYF.

This clone was recorded only once. The chain employs TRBV25-1 and TRBJ1-2, with TRBD1 identical over 7 bases. The CDR3 is 17 residues long. V shed 4 bases and J 0 bases; nucleotides not matched to a gene: 11. Per the germline V gene, CDR1 is MGHDK and CDR2 is SYGVNS. In DNA form, the CDR3 reads TGTGCCAGCAGTGCCGGGACAGCCATTTATCCTAACTATGGCTACACCTTC. Encoded protein: CASSAGTAIYPNYGYTF.

This clone was seen only a few times. The gene calls are TRBV10-1 and TRBJ2-7, with D possibly matching TRBD1 (5 bases). The CDR3 contains 13 residues. V was clipped by 5 bases and J by 0 bases, with 8 bases between them. Germline V gene sequence: CDR1 WNHNN, CDR2 SYGVQD (reference sequence). In DNA form, the CDR3 reads TGCGCCAGCAGTAAGGGGCTCTCCTACGAGCAGTACTTC. Protein: CASSKGLSYEQYF.

The chain combines TRBV7-8 with TRBJ1-2, with D maybe TRBD1 (6 bases). In germline, CDR1 is SGHVS, CDR2 FQNEAQ. Between the trimmed V and J ends, which lost 1 base and 0 bases, there was a span of 15 bases. The length of the CDR3 is 17 residues. The CDR3 region is CASSLEAEGEANYGYTF. CDR3 DNA sequence: TGTGCCAGCAGCTTAGAGGCCGAGGGGGAAGCTAACTATGGCTACACCTTC.

This sequence joins TRBV13 and TRBJ1-4; D gene ambiguous. CDR3 length: 15 residues. Germline CDR1 and CDR2: PRHDT and FYEKMQ (reference sequence). The germline V and J ends were trimmed by 11 bases and 5 bases, with 21 bases remaining between them. CDR3 loop: CASADGTEENEKLFF. The CDR3 DNA sequence: TGTGCCTCTGCGGACGGAACTGAAGAAAATGAAAAACTGTTTTTT.

The V and J genes are TRBV7-9 and TRBJ1-2, with no clear D. This CDR3 is built from 13 residues. The germline V gene encodes CDR1 SEHNR and CDR2 FQNEAQ (reference sequence). V lost 6 bases to trimming and J lost 0 bases, with 8 bases between them. For the CDR3, the DNA is TGTGCCAGCAGTGGTCGACCTAACTATGGCTACACCTTC. Protein product: CASSGRPNYGYTF.

The V gene is TRBV19, the J gene TRBJ2-2; D not certain. V lost 0 bases, J lost 5 bases, and 7 bases lay in between. This CDR3 region has 14 residues. Germline V gene lookup returns CDR1 LNHDA and CDR2 SQIVND (reference sequence). The CDR3 coding sequence is TGTGCCAGTAGTATAGACTACAAGACCGGGGAGCTGTTTTTT. Its translation: CASSIDYKTGELFF.

The chain links TRBV6-5 to TRBJ1-1; D not resolved. The CDR3 spans 13 residues. Trimming cost V 2 bases and J 4 bases, with 8 bases left between them. Germline V CDR1 and CDR2: MNHEY, SVGAGI. The CDR3 sequence is CASSYEEVTEAFF. CDR3 sequence (DNA): TGTGCCAGCAGTTACGAGGAGGTCACTGAAGCTTTCTTT.

The CDR3 loop is CASSLASGSTETQYF. CDR3 DNA sequence: TGTGCCAGCAGTTTGGCTAGCGGGAGCACAGAGACCCAGTACTTC. The chain uses TRBV27 and TRBJ2-5, with 10 bases fitting TRBD2. Germline values: CDR1 MNHEY, CDR2 SMNVEV (reference sequence). The CDR3 sequence is 15 residues long. V gave up 3 bases and J gave up 4 bases; unmatched junction bases: 5.

J is TRBJ2-7 and V is TRBV11-2, with D uncertain. The CDR3 is 12 amino acids. Germline-derived CDR1 and CDR2 are SGHAT and FQNNGV. V dropped 5 bases and J dropped 1 base, with 6 bases sitting between them. The CDR3, as DNA: TGTGCCAGCAGCCGCGGATCCTACGAGCAGTACTTC. Its protein is CASSRGSYEQYF. The whole variable domain, filled in from reference TRBV11-2 and TRBJ2-7, reads EAGVAQSPRYKIIEKRQSVAFWCNPISGHATLYWYQQILGQGPKLLIQFQNNGVVDDSQLPKDRFSAERLKGVDSTLKIQPAKLEDSAVYLCASSRGSYEQYFGPGTRLTVT.

J is TRBJ2-7 and V is TRBV5-4, with 14 bases identical to TRBD2. The CDR3 is made up of 16 amino acids. Trimming cost V 0 bases and J 4 bases; bases outside gene matches: 3. CDR1 is SGHNT and CDR2 is YYREEE in the germline V gene (reference sequence). The CDR3 region is CASSLDGTSGSYEQYF. For the CDR3, the DNA is TGTGCCAGCAGCTTGGATGGGACTAGCGGGAGTTACGAGCAGTACTTC.

The V gene is TRBV6-5, the J gene TRBJ2-3; 7 nucleotides match TRBD2. V lost 10 bases, J lost 1 base, and 5 bases stayed unmatched. From germline, CDR1 is MNHEY and CDR2 SVGAGI. CDR3 length: 13 amino acids. CDR3 region: CATREVGTDTQYF. The CDR3 DNA sequence: TGTGCCACCCGGGAGGTGGGCACAGATACGCAGTATTTT.

This chain connects TRBV5-1 to TRBJ2-7; the D gene could be TRBD1 or TRBD2 (5 bases each). CDR3 size: 15 residues. CDR1 and CDR2 from the germline V gene are SGHRS and YFSETQ. Trimming stripped 7 bases from V and 0 bases from J, with 17 bases between. CDR3 in DNA: TGCGCCAGCGAGCCCGGGACCGAGAGCTCCTACGAGCAGTACTTC. This encodes CASEPGTESSYEQYF.

CDR3 region: CAWRQGKGEKLFF. The CDR3 region has the DNA TGTGCCTGGAGACAGGGGAAGGGTGAAAAACTGTTTTTT. The chain links TRBV30 to TRBJ1-4, with 7 bases lining up with TRBD1. J was trimmed by 7 bases and V by 3 bases; bases with no gene match: 5. The CDR3 has 13 amino acids. Germline assignment: CDR1 GTSNPN and CDR2 SVGIG (reference sequence). The entire variable domain, with the rest obtained from reference TRBV30 and TRBJ1-4, is as follows: SQTIHQWPATLVQPVGSPLSLECTVEGTSNPNLYWYRQAAGRGLQLLFYSVGIGQISSEVPQNLSASRPQDRQFILSSKKLLLSDSGFYLCAWRQGKGEKLFFGSGTQLSVL.

This chain joins TRBV30 and TRBJ1-2; tentatively, D is TRBD1 (6 bases). Trimming removed 5 bases at V and 8 bases at J, with 12 bases between. The CDR3 consists of 11 residues. Germline V lookup: CDR1 GTSNPN, CDR2 SVGIG (reference sequence). This chain's CDR3 is CAWGGPIGYTF. DNA of the CDR3: TGTGCCTGGGGGGGGCCTATCGGCTACACCTTC.

The rearrangement uses TRBV6-1 and TRBJ1-5; no firm D call. Germline V CDR1 and CDR2: MNHNS, SASEGT. Trimming took 1 base from V and 6 from J, leaving 10 bases between them. The CDR3 has 14 residues. The CDR3: CASSEGGPSQPQHF. CDR3 sequence (DNA): TGTGCCAGCAGTGAAGGCGGGCCTAGTCAGCCCCAGCATTTT.

V and J are TRBV2 and TRBJ2-5, with 8 bases fitting TRBD2. The junction had 14 bases not matched to a gene; V was cut back by 9 bases and J by 5 bases. CDR3 size: 15 residues. Germline V CDR1 and CDR2: SNHLY, FYNNEI. DNA of the CDR3: TGTGCCAGTCGCGACCTCGGACTAGCCGGGGAGACCCAGTACTTC. This codes for CASRDLGLAGETQYF.

The chain links TRBV28 to TRBJ2-7; no definite D call. The V gene's germline CDR1 is MDHEN and CDR2 SYDVKM. The CDR3 loop spans 15 amino acids. V was trimmed by 3 bases and J by 4 bases, leaving 16 bases between them. The CDR3 DNA is TGTGCCAGCAGTTTTTCCGAGAACCTCCGATACGAGCAGTACTTC. Translated, it gives CASSFSENLRYEQYF.

This CDR3 is CSASKTGTSGTDTQYF. The CDR3 coding sequence is TGCAGCGCGTCGAAAACCGGGACTAGCGGGACAGATACGCAGTATTTT. This chain links TRBV29-1 with TRBJ2-3; 12 bases agree with TRBD2. The CDR3 consists of 16 residues. V shed 7 bases, J shed 3 bases, and the junction held 11 bases outside the gene matches. CDR1 is SQVTM, CDR2 ANQGSEA, per germline.

The CDR3 sequence: CASSNRGPTAEAFF. CDR3 DNA sequence: TGTGCCAGCAGCAACCGAGGACCGACGGCAGAAGCTTTCTTT. The rearrangement joins TRBV7-2 to TRBJ1-1, with unresolved D. CDR1 SGHTA and CDR2 FQGNSA come from the germline V gene. The ends were cut back, 5 bases at V and 8 bases at J, with 18 bases in the middle. The length of the CDR3 is 14 residues.

About this clone: The same CDR3 arises from other DNA sequences in this sample as well. The chain has TRBV19 and TRBJ2-3; D is undetermined. CDR1 is LNHDA, CDR2 SQIVND, per germline (reference sequence). This CDR3 has 15 residues. V lost 0 bases to trimming and J lost 1 base, with 8 bases between them. The CDR3 protein is CASSIEGLGTDTQYF. The DNA for the CDR3 is TGTGCCAGTAGTATAGAAGGCTTAGGCACAGATACGCAGTATTTT. Based on the CDR3 plus reference TRBV19 and TRBJ2-3, the full variable domain is DGGITQSPKYLFRKEGQNVTLSCEQNLNHDAMYWYRQDPGQGLRLIYYSQIVNDFQKGDIAEGYSVSREKKESFPLTVTSAQKNPTAFYLCASSIEGLGTDTQYFGPGTRLTVL.

The chain joins TRBV7-6 to TRBJ2-7; weak D call: TRBD2 (6 bases). V gave up 5 bases and J gave up 8 bases, with 19 bases separating them. This CDR3 is built from 14 residues. Per germline, CDR1 SGHVS and CDR2 FNYEAQ. As DNA, the CDR3 is TGTGCCAGCAGCCCGGGACTGGATCCTACGCAGCAGTACTTC. It is translated as CASSPGLDPTQQYF. Looking up the rest from reference TRBV7-6 and TRBJ2-7 gives the full variable domain: GAGVSQSPRYKVTKRGQDVALRCDPISGHVSLYWYRQALGQGPEFLTYFNYEAQQDKSGLPNDRFSAERPEGSISTLTIQRTEQRDSAMYRCASSPGLDPTQQYFGPGTRLTVT.

The chain uses TRBV6-6 and TRBJ1-1; D call uncertain. V was clipped by 6 bases and J by 0 bases, with 11 bases between them. Germline V gene lookup returns CDR1 MNHNY and CDR2 SVGAGI (reference sequence). The CDR3 has 14 amino acids. This CDR3 reads CASSGRSMNTEAFF. The DNA for the CDR3 is TGTGCCAGCAGCGGGAGAAGCATGAACACTGAAGCTTTCTTT.